This T cell receptor (beta chain) appears in the sequencing data of a study of identical twins. There are a few counts of this clonotype. Using its own MiXCR run on the 5' RACE reads, TCRdb lists one record per CDR3 protein. The sample records around 280,000 distinct CDR3 sequences, approximately 8.5% being singletons. CDR3 length: 14 amino acids. Germline V CDR1 and CDR2: SGHRS, YFSETQ. V lost 3 bases, J lost 1 base, and 10 bases lay in between. The same sample was also used in a study of yellow fever vaccine responses in identical twins.

Sequencing used memory (CD45RO+) T cells sorted from blood. The chain combines TRBV5-1 with TRBJ1-1; D unresolved. This TCR was recovered from a woman younger than 30 in good health. The CDR3 region is CASSSGGQNTEAFF. CDR3 coding DNA: TGCGCCAGCAGCTCTGGCGGGCAGAACACTGAAGCTTTCTTT.